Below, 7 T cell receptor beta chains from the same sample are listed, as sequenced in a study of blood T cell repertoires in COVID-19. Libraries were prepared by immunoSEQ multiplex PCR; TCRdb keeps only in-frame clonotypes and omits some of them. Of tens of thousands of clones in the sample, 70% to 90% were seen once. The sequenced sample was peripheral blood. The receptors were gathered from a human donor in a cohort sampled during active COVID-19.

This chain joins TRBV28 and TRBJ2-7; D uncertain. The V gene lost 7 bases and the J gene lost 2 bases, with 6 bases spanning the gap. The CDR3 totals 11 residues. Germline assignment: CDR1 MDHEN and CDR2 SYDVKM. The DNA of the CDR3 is TGTGCCAGCACTAGAGCCTACGAGCAGTACTTC. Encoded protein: CASTRAYEQYF. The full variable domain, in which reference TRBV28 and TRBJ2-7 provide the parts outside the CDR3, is DVKVTQSSRYLVKRTGEKVFLECVQDMDHENMFWYRQDPGLGLRLIYFSYDVKMKEKGDIPEGYSVSREKKERFSLILESASTNQTSMYLCASTRAYEQYFGPGTRLTVT.

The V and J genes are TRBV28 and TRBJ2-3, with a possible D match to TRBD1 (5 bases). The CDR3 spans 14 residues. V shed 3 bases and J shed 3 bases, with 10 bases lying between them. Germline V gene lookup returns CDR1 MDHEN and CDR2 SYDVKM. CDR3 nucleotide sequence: TGTGCCAGCAGTTTCGTGGCAGGGACAGATACGCAGTATTTT. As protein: CASSFVAGTDTQYF.

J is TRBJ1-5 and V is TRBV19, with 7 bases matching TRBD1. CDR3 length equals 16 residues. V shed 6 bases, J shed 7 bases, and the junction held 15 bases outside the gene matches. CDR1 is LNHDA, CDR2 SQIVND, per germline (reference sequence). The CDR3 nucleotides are TGTGCCAGTAGGCAGAACGATGGAGGGGGCGGACAGCCCCAGCATTTT. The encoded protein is CASRQNDGGGGQPQHF. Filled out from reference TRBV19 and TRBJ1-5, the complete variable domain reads DGGITQSPKYLFRKEGQNVTLSCEQNLNHDAMYWYRQDPGQGLRLIYYSQIVNDFQKGDIAEGYSVSREKKESFPLTVTSAQKNPTAFYLCASRQNDGGGGQPQHFGDGTRLSIL.

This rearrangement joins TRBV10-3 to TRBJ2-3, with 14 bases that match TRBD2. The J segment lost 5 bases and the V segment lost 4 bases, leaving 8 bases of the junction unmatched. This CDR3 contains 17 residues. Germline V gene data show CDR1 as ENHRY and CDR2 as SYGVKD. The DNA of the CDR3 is TGTGCCATCAGTGCGGCGGGACTAGCGGGAGACAGAGATACGCAGTATTTT. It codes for CAISAAGLAGDRDTQYF.

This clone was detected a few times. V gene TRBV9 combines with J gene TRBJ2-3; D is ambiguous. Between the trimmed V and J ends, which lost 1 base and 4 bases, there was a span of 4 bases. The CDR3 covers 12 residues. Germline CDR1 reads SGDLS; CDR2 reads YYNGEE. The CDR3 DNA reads TGTGCCAGCAGCGTACTAGCAGATACGCAGTATTTT. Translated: CASSVLADTQYF.

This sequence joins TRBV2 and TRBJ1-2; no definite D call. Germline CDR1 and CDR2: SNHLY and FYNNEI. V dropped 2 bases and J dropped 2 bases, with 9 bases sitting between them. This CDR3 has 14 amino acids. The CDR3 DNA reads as TGTGCCAGCAGTGAACTTGGGAGGAACTATGGCTACACCTTC. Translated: CASSELGRNYGYTF.

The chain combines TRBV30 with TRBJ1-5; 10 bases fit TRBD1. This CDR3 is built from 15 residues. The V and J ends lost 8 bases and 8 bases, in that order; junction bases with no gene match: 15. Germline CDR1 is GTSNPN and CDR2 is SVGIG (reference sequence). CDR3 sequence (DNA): TGTGCCCTACGCCCCCCGGGACAGGGGAGGAAGCCCCAGCATTTT. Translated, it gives CALRPPGQGRKPQHF.